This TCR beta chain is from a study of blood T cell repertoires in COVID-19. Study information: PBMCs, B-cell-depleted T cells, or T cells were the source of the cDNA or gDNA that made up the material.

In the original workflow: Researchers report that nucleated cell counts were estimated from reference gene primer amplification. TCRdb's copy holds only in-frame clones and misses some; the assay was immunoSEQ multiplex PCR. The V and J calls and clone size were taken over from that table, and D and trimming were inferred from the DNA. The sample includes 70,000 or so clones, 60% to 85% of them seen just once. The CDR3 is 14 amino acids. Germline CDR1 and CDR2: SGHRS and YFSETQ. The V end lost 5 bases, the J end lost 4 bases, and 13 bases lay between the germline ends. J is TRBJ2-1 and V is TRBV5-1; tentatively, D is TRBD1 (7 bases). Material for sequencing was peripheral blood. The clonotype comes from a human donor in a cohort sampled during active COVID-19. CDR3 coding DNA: TGCGCCAGCAGGGGCCAGGGGGGTTACAATGAGCAGTTCTTC. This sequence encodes CASRGQGGYNEQFF.